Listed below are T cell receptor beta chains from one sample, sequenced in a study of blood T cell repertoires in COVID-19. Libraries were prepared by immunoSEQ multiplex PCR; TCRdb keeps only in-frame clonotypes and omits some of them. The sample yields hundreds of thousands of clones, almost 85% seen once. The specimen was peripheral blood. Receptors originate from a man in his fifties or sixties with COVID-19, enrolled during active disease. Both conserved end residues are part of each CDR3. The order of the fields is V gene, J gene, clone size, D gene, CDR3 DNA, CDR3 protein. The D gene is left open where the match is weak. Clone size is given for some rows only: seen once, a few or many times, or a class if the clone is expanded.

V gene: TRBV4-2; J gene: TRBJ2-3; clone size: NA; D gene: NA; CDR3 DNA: TGTGCCAGCAGGGGAGATGTTAGTTCGAGGGCAGATACGCAGTATTTT; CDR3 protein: CASRGDVSSRADTQYF
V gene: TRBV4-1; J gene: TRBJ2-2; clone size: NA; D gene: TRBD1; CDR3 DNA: TGCGCCAGCAGCCAAGTTGGACAGGGGGCGCCCGGGGAGCTGTTTTTT; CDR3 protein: CASSQVGQGAPGELFF
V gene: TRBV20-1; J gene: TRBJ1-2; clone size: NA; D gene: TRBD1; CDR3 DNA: TGCAGTGCTAGTAGGCAGGGGGCAAAGTTTGGCTACACCTTC; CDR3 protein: CSASRQGAKFGYTF
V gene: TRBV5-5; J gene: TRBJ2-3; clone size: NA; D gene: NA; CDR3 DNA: TGTGCCAGCAGCGCAGGACAGCAAGATACGCAGTATTTT; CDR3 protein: CASSAGQQDTQYF
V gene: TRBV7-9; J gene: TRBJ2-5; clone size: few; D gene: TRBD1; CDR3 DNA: TGTGCCAGCAGCTTAACACAGGGGCGCGGGACCCAGTACTTC; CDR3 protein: CASSLTQGRGTQYF
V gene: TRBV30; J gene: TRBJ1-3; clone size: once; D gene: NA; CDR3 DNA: TGTGCCTGGAACAGGGGAAACACCATATATTTT; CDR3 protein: CAWNRGNTIYF
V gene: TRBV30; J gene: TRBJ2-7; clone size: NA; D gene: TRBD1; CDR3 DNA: TGTGCCTGGAGTACCCGGACAGGCCTATCCTACGAGCAGTACTTC; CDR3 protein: CAWSTRTGLSYEQYF
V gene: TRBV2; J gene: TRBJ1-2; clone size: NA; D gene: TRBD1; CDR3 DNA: TGTGCCAGCAGTGAAGCGGGACAGGGTTTTAGTGGCTACACCTTC; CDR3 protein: CASSEAGQGFSGYTF
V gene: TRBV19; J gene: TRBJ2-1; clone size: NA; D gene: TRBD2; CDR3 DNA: TGTGCCAGCCGACCCGGACGGGAGGGGGGTGAGCAGTTCTTC; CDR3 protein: CASRPGREGGEQFF
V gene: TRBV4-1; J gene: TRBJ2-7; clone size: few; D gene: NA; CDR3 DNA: TGCGCCAGCAGCCAATCTAGAATGGACGAGCAGTACTTC; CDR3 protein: CASSQSRMDEQYF
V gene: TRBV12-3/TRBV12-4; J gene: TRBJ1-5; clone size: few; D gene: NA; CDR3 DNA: TGTGCCAGCAGTTCTAATCCGGGACAGCCCCAGCATTTT; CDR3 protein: CASSSNPGQPQHF
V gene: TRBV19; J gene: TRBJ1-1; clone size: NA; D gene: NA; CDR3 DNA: TGTGCCAGTAGTATAAGAGGACGGGAGAACACTGAAGCTTTCTTT; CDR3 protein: CASSIRGRENTEAFF
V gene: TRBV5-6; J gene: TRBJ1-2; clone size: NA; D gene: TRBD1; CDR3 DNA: TGTGCCAGCAGCTTGGGCAGGGGGCTTGGCTACACCTTC; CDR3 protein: CASSLGRGLGYTF
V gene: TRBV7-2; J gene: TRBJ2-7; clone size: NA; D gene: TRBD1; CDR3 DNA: TGTGCCAGCAGCGACCTGGGACAGGGTAGCGACGAGCAGTACTTC; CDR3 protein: CASSDLGQGSDEQYF
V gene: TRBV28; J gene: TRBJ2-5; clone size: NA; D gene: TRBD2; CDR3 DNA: TGTGCCAGCAGTTTAGTGCCAGCGGGGTGGGGAGAGACCCAGTACTTC; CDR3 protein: CASSLVPAGWGETQYF
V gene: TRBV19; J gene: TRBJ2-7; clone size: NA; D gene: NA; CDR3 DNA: TGTGCCAGTAGTTACCTCCCGGGGGAAGGCTCCTACGAGCAGTACTTC; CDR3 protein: CASSYLPGEGSYEQYF
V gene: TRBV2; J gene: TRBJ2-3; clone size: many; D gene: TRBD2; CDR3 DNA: TGTGCCAGCAGTCCAGAGCGGGGGGCCGGAGATACGCAGTATTTT; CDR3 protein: CASSPERGAGDTQYF
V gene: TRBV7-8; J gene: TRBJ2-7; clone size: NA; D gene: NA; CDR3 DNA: TGTGCCAGCAGCTTATTCCCAGGGGAGGGCGAGCAGTACTTC; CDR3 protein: CASSLFPGEGEQYF
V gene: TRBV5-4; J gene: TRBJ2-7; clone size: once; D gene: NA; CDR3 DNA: TGTGCCAGCAGCCAAGCAGGGGGGACCCGGAACGAGCAGTACTTC; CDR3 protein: CASSQAGGTRNEQYF
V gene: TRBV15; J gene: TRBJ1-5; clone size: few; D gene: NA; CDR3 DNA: TGTGCCACCAGCAGAGATCTAAGCGAACAGCCCCAGCATTTT; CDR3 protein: CATSRDLSEQPQHF
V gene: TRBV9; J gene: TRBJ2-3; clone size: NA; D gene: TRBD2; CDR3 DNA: TGTGCCAGCAGCTCCCGCTCGGGACTAGCAACAGATACGCAGTATTTT; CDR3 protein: CASSSRSGLATDTQYF
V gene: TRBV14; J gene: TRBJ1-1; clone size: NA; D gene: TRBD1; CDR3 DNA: TGTGCCAGCAGCCGGGACAGGGTGGTAGCTTTCTTT; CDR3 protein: CASSRDRVVAFF
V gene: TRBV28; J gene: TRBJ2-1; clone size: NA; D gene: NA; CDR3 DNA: TGTGCCAGCAGTCATCCACCCCAGTCTCACTCCTACAATGAGCAGTTCTTC; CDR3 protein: CASSHPPQSHSYNEQFF
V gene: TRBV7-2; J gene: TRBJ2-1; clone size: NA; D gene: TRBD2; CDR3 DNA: TGTGCCAGCAGCTTAGGCCCCGGGGTAGCGGGGTTCGGGAATGAGCAGTTCTTC; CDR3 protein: CASSLGPGVAGFGNEQFF
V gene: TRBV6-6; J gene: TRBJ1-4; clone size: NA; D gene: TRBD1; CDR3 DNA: TGTGCCAGCAGTGCACGGACAGGGTCTGAAAAACTGTTTTTT; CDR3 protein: CASSARTGSEKLFF
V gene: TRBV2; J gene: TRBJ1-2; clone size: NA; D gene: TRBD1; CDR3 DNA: TGTGCCAGCCAAACAGGGGTTGCCTATGGCTACACCTTC; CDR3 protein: CASQTGVAYGYTF
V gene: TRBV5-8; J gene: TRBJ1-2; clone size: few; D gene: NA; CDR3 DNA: TGTGCCAGCAGCTTCTCCGGACAAAACTATGGCTACACCTTC; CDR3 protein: CASSFSGQNYGYTF
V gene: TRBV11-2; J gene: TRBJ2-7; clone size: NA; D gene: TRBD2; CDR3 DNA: TGTGCCAGCAGCCCGAGCGGGGGGGTCTACGAGCAGTACTTC; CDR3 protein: CASSPSGGVYEQYF
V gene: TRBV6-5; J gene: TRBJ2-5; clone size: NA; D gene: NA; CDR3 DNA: TGTGCCAGCAGTTATTATGGACTACCAGAGACCCAGTACTTC; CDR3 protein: CASSYYGLPETQYF
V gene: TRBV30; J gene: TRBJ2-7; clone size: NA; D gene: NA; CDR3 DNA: TGTGCCTGGAGTAGACAGGCGGTATTCGAGCAGTACTTC; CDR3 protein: CAWSRQAVFEQYF
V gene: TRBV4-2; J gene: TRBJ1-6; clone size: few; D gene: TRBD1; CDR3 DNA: TGTGCCAGCAGCCATCCACCGGGACAGGGGGCGCAGGGATCACCCCTCCACTTT; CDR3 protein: CASSHPPGQGAQGSPLHF
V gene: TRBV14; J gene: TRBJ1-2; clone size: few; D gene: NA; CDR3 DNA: TGTGCCAGCAGCCGCATCACGTCAGGGATCTATGGCTACACCTTC; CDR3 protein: CASSRITSGIYGYTF
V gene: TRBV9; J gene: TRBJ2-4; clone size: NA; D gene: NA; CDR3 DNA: TGTGCCAGCAGCTCGGGGGATTCGGACATTCAGTACTTC; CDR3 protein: CASSSGDSDIQYF
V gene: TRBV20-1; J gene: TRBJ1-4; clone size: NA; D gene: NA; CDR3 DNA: TGCAGTGCTAGTCTGAGGCGTAATGAAAAACTGTTTTTT; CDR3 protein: CSASLRRNEKLFF
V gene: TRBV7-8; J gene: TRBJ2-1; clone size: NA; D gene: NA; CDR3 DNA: TGTGCCAGCAGCTTAGGGTGGACAGATCAGTTCTTC; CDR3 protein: CASSLGWTDQFF
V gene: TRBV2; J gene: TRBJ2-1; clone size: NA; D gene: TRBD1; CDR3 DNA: TGTGCCAGCAGCATGGACAGGGGCGACAATGAGCAGTTCTTC; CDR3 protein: CASSMDRGDNEQFF
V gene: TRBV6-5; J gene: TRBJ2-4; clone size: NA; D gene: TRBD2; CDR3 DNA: TGTGCCACCAGGGACTACCTACTAGCCAAAAACATTCAGTACTTC; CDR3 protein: CATRDYLLAKNIQYF
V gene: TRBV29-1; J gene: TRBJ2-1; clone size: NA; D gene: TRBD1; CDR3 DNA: TGCAGCGTCCGTGGAACAGGGGCCTACAATGAGCAGTTCTTC; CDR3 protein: CSVRGTGAYNEQFF
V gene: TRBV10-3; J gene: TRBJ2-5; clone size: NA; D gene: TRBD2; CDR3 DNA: TGTGCCGCATCAAGCGGGGGAAGAGAGACCCAGTACTTC; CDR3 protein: CAASSGGRETQYF
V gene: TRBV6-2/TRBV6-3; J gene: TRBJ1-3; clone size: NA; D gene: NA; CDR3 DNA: TGTGCCAGCAGTCCGGGATTCCTCGGGGGAATCTCTGGAAACACCATATATTTT; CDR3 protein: CASSPGFLGGISGNTIYF
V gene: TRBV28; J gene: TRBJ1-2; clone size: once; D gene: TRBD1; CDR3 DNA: TGTGCCAGCAGTTTCACAGGGGGATATGGCTACACCTTC; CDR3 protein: CASSFTGGYGYTF
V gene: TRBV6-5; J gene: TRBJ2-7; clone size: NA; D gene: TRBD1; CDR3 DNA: TGTGCCAGCAGGCGGGACAGGCAATACGAGCAGTACTTC; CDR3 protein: CASRRDRQYEQYF
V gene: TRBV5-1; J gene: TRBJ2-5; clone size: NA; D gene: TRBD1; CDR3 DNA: TGCGCCAGCAGCCCCACGGACAGGGGGCCTGGGGAGACCCAGTACTTC; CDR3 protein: CASSPTDRGPGETQYF
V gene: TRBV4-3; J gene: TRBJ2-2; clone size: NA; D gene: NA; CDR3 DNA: TGCGCCAGCAGCCAAGACAGGCTTTACGGGGAGCTGTTTTTT; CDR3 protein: CASSQDRLYGELFF
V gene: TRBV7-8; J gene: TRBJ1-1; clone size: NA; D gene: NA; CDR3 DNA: TGTGCCAGCAGCTTAGTAGGAATAGGGGCTGAAGCTTTCTTT; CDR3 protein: CASSLVGIGAEAFF
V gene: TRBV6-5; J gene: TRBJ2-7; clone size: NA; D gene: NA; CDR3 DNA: TGTGCCAGCAGTTCCGCTGACTACTATTACGAGCAGTACTTC; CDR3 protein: CASSSADYYYEQYF